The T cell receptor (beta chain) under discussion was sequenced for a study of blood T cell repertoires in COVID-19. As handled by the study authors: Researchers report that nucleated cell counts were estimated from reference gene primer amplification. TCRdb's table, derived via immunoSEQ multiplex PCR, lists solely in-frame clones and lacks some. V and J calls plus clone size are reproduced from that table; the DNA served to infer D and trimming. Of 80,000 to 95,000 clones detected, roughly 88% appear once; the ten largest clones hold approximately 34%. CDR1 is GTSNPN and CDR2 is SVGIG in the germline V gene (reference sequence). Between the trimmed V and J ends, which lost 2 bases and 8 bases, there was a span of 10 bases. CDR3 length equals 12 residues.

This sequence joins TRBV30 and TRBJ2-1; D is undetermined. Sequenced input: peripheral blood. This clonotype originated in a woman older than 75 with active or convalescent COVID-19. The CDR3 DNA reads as TGTGCCTGGAGTTTTGTTTCTTATGAGCAGTTCTTC. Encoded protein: CAWSFVSYEQFF.